This paragraph reports one T cell receptor beta chain. No antigen is known for it. This sample was included in a study of blood T cells in healthy people across ages. Study-wide context: About one barcoded beta molecule was captured per two T cells (by template switching).

The authors ran a second PCR of roughly 6 to 12 cycles using a sample-barcoded 5' primer and a J-beta primer mix. TCRdb called the 5' RACE reads again in MiXCR, with one record for every CDR3 protein. The data hold about 730,000 distinct CDR3 sequences, with roughly 43% observed a single time. Russia was home to the donors, healthy Caucasian individuals aged roughly 6 to 90. Study-wide points: Using unsorted PBMCs precluded a conclusive naive versus antigen-experienced comparison.

Source material: blood. The clonotype originates from a woman aged 55-69 years in good health.

As DNA, the CDR3 is TGCAGTGCTAGAGCGGGGGGGAACACCGGGGAGCTGTTTTTT. This sequence encodes CSARAGGNTGELFF. The rearrangement links TRBV20-1 to TRBJ2-2, with TRBD2 identical over 7 bases. Germline values: CDR1 DFQATT, CDR2 SNEGSKA (reference sequence). Losses at the gene ends were 1 base for V and 1 base for J; bases not matched to a gene: 0. The CDR3 runs to 14 residues.